The 3 T cell receptor beta chains in this list originate from one sample, sequenced in a study of T-cell reconstitution after alpha-beta-depleted transplantation in children. TCRbeta library preparation incorporated unique molecular identifiers. TCRdb recomputed calls from the PCR reads with MiXCR, one row per CDR3 protein. The table records roughly 98,000 distinct CDR3 sequences, roughly a sixth of them present only once. The material sequenced was PBMCs, mostly from graft donor cells, taken 180 days after TCRalphabeta/CD19-depleted stem cell transplant. These receptors were collected from a male patient under 10 years old who had a stem cell transplant for acute lymphoblastic leukemia, so the T cells may come from the graft donor.

Concerning this clonotype: One end of the junction fails to match germline, which may point to a read error. V is TRBV5-1 and J is TRBJ1-2; D is unresolved. The CDR3 extends over 17 amino acids. Germline V gene lookup returns CDR1 SGHRS and CDR2 YFSETQ. The DNA of the CDR3 is TGCGCCAGCAGCTTGCTCGGAGGGAGCAGGCCCTCATATGACTACACCTTC. Translation: CASSLLGGSRPSYDYTF.

The chain recombines TRBV5-1 with TRBJ2-2; unclear D gene. The CDR3 loop spans 16 amino acids. V was shortened by 4 bases and J by 4 bases, with 17 bases between the two germline ends. The germline CDR1 and CDR2 sequences are SGHRS and YFSETQ. As DNA, the CDR3 is TGCGCCAGCAGCCAAGACCCCACCCAAGGCACCGGGGAGCTGTTTTTT. Translating gives CASSQDPTQGTGELFF.

This clonotype was observed a handful of times. The rearrangement links TRBV6-5 to TRBJ1-5, with D possibly being TRBD1 (6 bases). Germline CDR1 reads MNHEY; CDR2 reads SVGAGI. V was pared by 2 bases and J by 0 bases, with 8 bases between. CDR3 size: 15 residues. CDR3 DNA: TGTGCCAGCAGTTACACGGACAGTAGCAATCAGCCCCAGCATTTT. Amino acid sequence: CASSYTDSSNQPQHF.